Presented here are 28 T cell receptor beta chains from one specimen sequenced in a study of liver allograft versus peripheral blood T cells (TCRdb year 2020). Some background on the complete study: The study compared T cell receptor repertoires found within transplanted livers against repertoires in the peripheral blood of liver transplant recipients.

Data came from an Illumina MiSeq. TCRdb ran its own pipeline on the public reads, namely fastp trimming at Q25 and MiXCR clone calling, and kept in-frame beta chains. All rows with the same CDR3 protein become a single entry with the most common DNA and genes. In all, the sample holds around 5,300 distinct CDR3 sequences, and about 15% of those were seen once. The top ten constitute more than 9% of the sample. Receptors were obtained from a human patient who had a liver transplant. Post transplant, some T cells may arise from the graft donor.

This clonotype is termed large. The rearrangement joins TRBV18 to TRBJ1-2, with 8 positions matching TRBD1. V lost 6 bases to trimming and J lost 4 bases; unmatched junction nucleotides: 7. This CDR3 has 14 residues. CDR1 KGHSH and CDR2 LQKENI come from the germline V gene. The CDR3 is CASSQGAQVYGYTF. CDR3 bases: TGTGCCAGCTCGCAGGGGGCGCAGGTCTATGGCTACACCTTC.

This clonotype ranks as medium-sized. The chain couples TRBV15 to TRBJ1-3; D remains unclear. With 0 bases removed from V and 0 bases from J, the gap between germline ends came to 9 bases. CDR1 is LNHNV, CDR2 YYDKDF, per germline (reference sequence). This CDR3 region has 16 residues. For the CDR3, the DNA is TGTGCCACCAGCAGAGAGGGAGTCCGCTCTGGAAACACCATATATTTT. The encoded protein is CATSREGVRSGNTIYF.

This clonotype is termed medium-sized (0.01 to 0.1%). V and J are TRBV3-1 and TRBJ1-4; no reliable D call. V was clipped by 11 bases and J by 8 bases, with 21 bases between them. Germline V gene lookup returns CDR1 LGHDT and CDR2 YNNKEL (reference sequence). The length of the CDR3 is 14 residues. CDR3 bases: TGTGCCTCTTCAAGGGCAGGTGATGGGGAAAAACTGTTTTTT. This gives the protein CASSRAGDGEKLFF.

V is TRBV6-1 and J is TRBJ1-2; D may be TRBD1 (6 bases). The CDR3 loop spans 14 amino acids. V dropped 1 base and J dropped 8 bases, with 14 bases sitting between them. CDR1 is MNHNS and CDR2 is SASEGT in the germline V gene. CDR3 residues: CASSEVKGQGGYTF. In DNA, the CDR3 is TGTGCCAGCAGTGAAGTGAAGGGCCAGGGGGGCTACACCTTC.

This clonotype is labeled medium-sized. This chain connects TRBV7-2 to TRBJ2-6; TRBD2 matches 12 bases. Germline V gene data show CDR1 as SGHTA and CDR2 as FQGNSA. CDR3 length: 19 residues. The V segment lost 1 base and the J segment 2 bases; nucleotides outside the gene matches: 6. Here the CDR3 DNA reads TGTGCCAGCAGCTTAGAAAGGCTAGCGGGGGGGCCTGGGGCCAACGTCCTGACTTTC. Amino acid sequence: CASSLERLAGGPGANVLTF.

Remarks on this clonotype: This may stem from a read error, because a much larger clone lies one nucleotide away. V and J are TRBV28 and TRBJ1-6, with D possibly being TRBD1 (6 bases). Germline V gives CDR1 MDHEN, CDR2 SYDVKM. The CDR3 spans 17 residues. V was trimmed by 9 bases and J by 4 bases, leaving 22 bases between them. CDR3 residues: CASLVGGHLLYNSPLHF. The DNA for the CDR3 is TGTGCCAGTCTAGTCGGGGGACATTTACTTTATAATTCACCCCTCCACTTT.

This clonotype has more than one count but fewer than ten. The gene calls are TRBV5-6 and TRBJ1-1; no firm D call. The CDR3 totals 15 residues. Germline V lookup: CDR1 SGHDT, CDR2 YYEEEE. Trimming shortened V by 2 bases and J by 0 bases, and 11 bases separated the two germline ends. The CDR3 DNA reads as TGTGCCAGCAGCTTCGCAGGCAGAATGAACACTGAAGCTTTCTTT. Protein: CASSFAGRMNTEAFF.

By share, this clonotype counts as medium-sized. This rearrangement joins TRBV27 to TRBJ1-2; D might be TRBD1 (5 bases). This CDR3 is 12 amino acids long. Trimming took 4 bases from V and 7 from J, leaving 10 bases between them. Germline CDR1 is MNHEY and CDR2 is SMNVEV (reference sequence). The CDR3: CASSSGDGGYTF. The CDR3 nucleotides read TGTGCCAGCAGTTCGGGGGACGGTGGCTACACCTTC.

This clonotype is classed as medium-sized. The chain uses TRBV5-5 and TRBJ1-3; D gene ambiguous. Looked up from germline, CDR1 is SGHKS and CDR2 is YYEKEE (reference sequence). The CDR3 is made up of 13 amino acids. The V and J ends lost 2 bases and 0 bases respectively, with 3 bases between them. For the CDR3, the DNA is TGTGCCAGCAGCTTCCTCTCTGGAAACACCATATATTTT. Protein: CASSFLSGNTIYF. Full variable domain (rest looked up from reference TRBV5-5 and TRBJ1-3): DAGVTQSPTHLIKTRGQQVTLRCSPISGHKSVSWYQQVLGQGPQFIFQYYEKEERGRGNFPDRFSARQFPNYSSELNVNALLLGDSALYLCASSFLSGNTIYFGEGSWLTVV.

This clonotype was counted a few times. The genes are TRBV9 and TRBJ2-7; 12 nucleotides line up with TRBD2. The CDR3 length is 14 residues. V lost 4 bases, J lost 3 bases, and 2 bases stayed unmatched. CDR1 and CDR2 (germline): SGDLS, YYNGEE. In nucleotides, the CDR3 is TGTGCCAGCAGCACGGGACTAGCGGGCTACGAGCAGTACTTC. It translates to CASSTGLAGYEQYF.

The chain combines TRBV29-1 with TRBJ1-1; D is unresolved. The CDR3 has 13 amino acids. Germline V CDR1 and CDR2: SQVTM, ANQGSEA. V lost 6 bases to trimming and J lost 0 bases, with 11 bases between them. This chain's CDR3 is CSVIVSMNTEAFF. The CDR3 DNA reads TGCAGCGTAATAGTCAGCATGAACACTGAAGCTTTCTTT.

This clonotype is classed as medium-sized. The rearrangement links TRBV7-2 to TRBJ2-6, with D hard to call. The germline V gene encodes CDR1 SGHTA and CDR2 FQGNSA. V was clipped by 1 base and J by 2 bases, with 3 bases between them. The CDR3 is 14 residues long. CDR3 sequence: CASSLGPGANVLTF. CDR3 sequence (DNA): TGTGCCAGCAGCTTAGGTCCTGGGGCCAACGTCCTGACTTTC.

The chain employs TRBV6-1 and TRBJ2-7; tentatively, D is TRBD1 (5 bases). V lost 7 bases to trimming and J lost 2 bases, with 21 bases between them. Germline V gene lookup returns CDR1 MNHNS and CDR2 SASEGT. The CDR3 has 16 amino acids. This CDR3 is CASIPRAQALPYEQYF. In DNA form, the CDR3 reads TGTGCCAGCATCCCTCGGGCACAGGCCCTTCCCTACGAGCAGTACTTC.

V gene TRBV20-1 combines with J gene TRBJ2-5; 8 nucleotides agree with TRBD1. The V gene's germline CDR1 is DFQATT and CDR2 SNEGSKA (reference sequence). The J segment lost 5 bases and the V segment lost 0 bases, leaving 8 bases of the junction unmatched. This CDR3 region has 15 residues. The CDR3 sequence is CSARDPRGLQETQYF. The DNA for the CDR3 is TGCAGTGCTAGAGACCCCAGGGGGCTTCAGGAGACCCAGTACTTC.

This chain joins TRBV20-1 and TRBJ1-5; 8 positions agree with TRBD1. V shed 4 bases and J 1 base; nucleotides not matched to a gene: 9. The CDR3 has 16 amino acids. Per the germline V gene, CDR1 is DFQATT and CDR2 is SNEGSKA (reference sequence). The CDR3 DNA follows: TGCAGTGCTAACACCCAGGGGGCTCTAAGCAATCAGCCCCAGCATTTT. Amino acid sequence: CSANTQGALSNQPQHF.

Notes on this clonotype: At one boundary the junction diverges from the germline segment, which might be a read error. This chain connects TRBV11-3 to TRBJ2-6; TRBD1 matches 7 bases. CDR1 and CDR2 (germline): SGHNT, YENEEA. This CDR3 region has 17 residues. The CDR3 region is CASGLTGALSGANVLTF. Written as DNA, the CDR3 is TGTGCCAGCGGCTTAACAGGGGCCCTCTCTGGGGCCAACGTCCTGACTTTC. The whole variable domain, filled in from reference TRBV11-3 and TRBJ2-6, reads EAGVVQSPRYKIIEKKQPVAFWCNPISGHNTLYWYLQNLGQGPELLIRYENEEAVDDSQLPKDRFSAERLKGVDSTLKIQPAELGDSAVYLCASGLTGALSGANVLTFGAGSRLTVL.

Sample share makes this clonotype medium-sized. The rearrangement joins TRBV18 to TRBJ2-7; the match to TRBD2 covers 8 bases. The CDR3 totals 16 residues. Germline V lookup: CDR1 KGHSH, CDR2 LQKENI. V trimming: 1 base; J trimming: 4 bases; junction bases outside the gene matches: 9. Here the CDR3 reads CASSPRTAGALYEQYF. CDR3 nucleotides: TGTGCCAGCTCACCACGGACAGCGGGAGCCCTGTACGAGCAGTACTTC.

This clonotype was recorded a few times. This chain joins TRBV28 and TRBJ1-1, with D uncertain. CDR1 MDHEN and CDR2 SYDVKM come from the germline V gene. The CDR3 runs to 13 residues. The ends were cut back, 4 bases at V and 3 bases at J, with 9 bases in the middle. CDR3 amino acids: CASSWALDTEAFF. In DNA form, the CDR3 reads TGTGCCAGCAGTTGGGCCTTGGACACTGAAGCTTTCTTT.

This clonotype is judged medium-sized. CDR3 residues: CASSLFHRVRGQGATNEKLFF. As DNA, the CDR3 is TGTGCCAGCAGTTTATTCCATCGGGTGAGGGGACAGGGGGCTACTAATGAAAAACTGTTTTTT. The chain combines TRBV27 with TRBJ1-4; 12 bases are shared with TRBD1. The germline CDR1 and CDR2 sequences are MNHEY and SMNVEV (reference sequence). CDR3 length: 21 amino acids. V shed 1 base and J 2 bases; nucleotides not matched to a gene: 14.

Details on this clonotype: A much larger clone lies a single base off, so this may be a read error. The gene calls are TRBV7-2 and TRBJ2-3, with 7 bases that match TRBD2. The ends lost 8 bases at V and 4 bases at J; junction bases unmatched: 3. Germline loops: CDR1 SGHTA, CDR2 FQGNSA. CDR3 length: 12 amino acids. DNA of the CDR3: TGTACCAGCCCGGGGAGGGCAGATACGCAGTATTTT. It translates to CTSPGRADTQYF.

Judged by abundance, this clonotype is medium-sized. CDR3 sequence (DNA): TGTGCCAGCAGTTTAGGACAGGGGTCTAATGAAAAACTGTTTTTT. The encoded protein is CASSLGQGSNEKLFF. The chain couples TRBV12-3 or TRBV12-4 to TRBJ1-4, with 8 nucleotides matching TRBD1. There are 15 residues in the CDR3. The V segment lost 1 base and the J segment 3 bases; nucleotides outside the gene matches: 1.

This clonotype is medium-sized within its sample. V and J are TRBV29-1 and TRBJ2-5; 7 positions match TRBD2. J gave up 5 bases and V 5 bases, and 20 bases lay outside the gene matches. The length of the CDR3 is 17 residues. CDR1 and CDR2 (germline): SQVTM, ANQGSEA. The CDR3 spells CSVRRTLAGLASETQYF. CDR3 DNA: TGCAGCGTTCGCCGGACATTAGCGGGCCTGGCAAGTGAGACCCAGTACTTC.

This clonotype qualifies as medium-sized. The chain couples TRBV7-4 to TRBJ2-7, with D possibly matching TRBD1 (5 bases). The CDR3 totals 14 residues. The germline V and J ends were trimmed by 3 bases and 4 bases, with 13 bases remaining between them. CDR1 and CDR2 (germline): SGHVT, SQSDAQ. The CDR3 region is CASSFFQGKYEQYF. CDR3 bases: TGTGCCAGCAGCTTCTTCCAGGGAAAGTACGAGCAGTACTTC. The whole variable domain, remainder taken from reference TRBV7-4 and TRBJ2-7, is GAGVSQSPRYKVAKRGRDVALRCDSISGHVTLYWYRQTLGQGSEVLTYSQSDAQRDKSGRPSGRFSAERPERSVSTLKIQRTEQGDSAVYLCASSFFQGKYEQYFGPGTRLTVT.

By share of the sample, this clonotype is large. The chain carries TRBV29-1 and TRBJ2-7, with D maybe TRBD2 (7 bases). The V end lost 5 bases, the J end lost 3 bases, and 11 bases lay between the germline ends. The CDR3 covers 12 residues. CDR1 is SQVTM and CDR2 is ANQGSEA in the germline V gene. The DNA for the CDR3 is TGCAGCGTTACGGGGGGCCTCTACGAGCAGTACTTC. Amino acids: CSVTGGLYEQYF.

By share, this clonotype counts as medium-sized (0.01 to 0.1%). This rearrangement joins TRBV6-5 to TRBJ1-2; TRBD1 matches 9 bases. The CDR3 covers 13 residues. Germline trimming cut 4 bases from V and 5 bases from J; bases unmatched to any gene: 2. Germline values: CDR1 MNHEY, CDR2 SVGAGI. The CDR3 DNA follows: TGTGCCAGCAGTTGGGGACAGGGATATGGCTACACCTTC. It is translated as CASSWGQGYGYTF.

This clonotype is judged large (0.1 to 1%). The gene calls are TRBV18 and TRBJ2-1; 11 nucleotides align to TRBD1. Unmatched junction bases numbered 7, after V lost 3 bases and J lost 3 bases. The CDR3 covers 17 residues. Germline V gives CDR1 KGHSH, CDR2 LQKENI. CDR3 sequence reads: CASSPRSGTGGYNEQFF. Here the CDR3 DNA reads TGTGCCAGCTCACCCCGCAGCGGGACAGGGGGCTACAATGAGCAGTTCTTC.

V and J are TRBV3-1 and TRBJ2-1; 7 bases agree with TRBD1. CDR1 is LGHDT, CDR2 YNNKEL, per germline (reference sequence). The CDR3 runs to 14 residues. V gave up 6 bases and J gave up 7 bases; unmatched junction bases: 9. Written as DNA, the CDR3 is TGTGCCAGCAGAAAAGGGGGCGCGTCGAATGAGCAGTTCTTC. Protein product: CASRKGGASNEQFF.

Concerning this clonotype: Being one base from a much bigger clone, this may be a read error. The chain couples TRBV20-1 to TRBJ2-3; possible D gene TRBD1, 5 bases. This CDR3 is built from 14 residues. The V end was cut by 5 bases, the J end by 9 bases, with 21 bases between. Germline V gene lookup returns CDR1 DFQATT and CDR2 SNEGSKA (reference sequence). CDR3 nucleotides: TGCAGTGCTTGGACAAGGCAACAACTCGGGACGCAGTATTTT. This sequence encodes CSAWTRQQLGTQYF.